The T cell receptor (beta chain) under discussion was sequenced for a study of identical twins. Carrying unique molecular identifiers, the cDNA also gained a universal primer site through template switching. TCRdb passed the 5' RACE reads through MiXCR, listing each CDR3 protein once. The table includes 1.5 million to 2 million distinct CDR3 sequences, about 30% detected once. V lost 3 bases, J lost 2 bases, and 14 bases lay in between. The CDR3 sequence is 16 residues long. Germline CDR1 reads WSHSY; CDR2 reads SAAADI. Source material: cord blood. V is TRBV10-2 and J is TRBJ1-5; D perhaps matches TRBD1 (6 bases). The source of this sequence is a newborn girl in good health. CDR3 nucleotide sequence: TGCGCCAGCAGTGAAGGGGGTTTGGTTGGCAATCAGCCCCAGCATTTT. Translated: CASSEGGLVGNQPQHF.